The clone carrying this TCR beta chain appeared many times. Its cognate antigen is unknown. The data were obtained in a study of human T cells and chemical hapten exposure. In the study overall: The study traced per-sample TCR yield variation mainly to small differences in pooled library volumes.

CDR3 length: 12 amino acids. The V and J ends lost 7 bases and 5 bases respectively, with 9 bases between them. From germline, CDR1 is MNHNS and CDR2 SASEGT. Time point indicated: patch test 3, about 24 weeks after DPC sensitization. Noted treatment: therapeutic diphenylcyclopropenone sensitization with weekly scalp DPC. Study-wide results and limits: Expanded TCRs produced significantly more large CDR3 similarity clusters than controls did. The count of PT1 expanded TCRs correlated positively with patch test score. After DPC sensitization, TCRs above 1 in 1000 frequency showed no change.

TCRdb re-analysed the RACE reads in MiXCR, keeping a single row per CDR3 protein. The table records about 90,000 distinct CDR3 sequences, around 9.9% of them present only once. This receptor was obtained from a woman under 40 with alopecia areata. Some clones in this sample may be carry-over from other donors' samples. The sequences come from whole blood, collected in connection with sensitization to the hapten diphenylcyclopropenone (DPC). This sequence joins TRBV6-1 and TRBJ1-5; no clear D. The CDR3 bases are TGTGCCAGCACCCGGGAGCATCAGCCCCAGCATTTT. It yields the protein CASTREHQPQHF.